The 22 T cell receptor beta chains below all came from one sample that was sequenced in a study of CXCR3-negative and CXCR3-positive naive CD8 T cells. UMI-labeled 5' RACE yielded the TRB cDNA libraries. Reprocessing the 5' RACE reads, TCRdb reports a single entry for every CDR3 protein and omits DNA. In total, the table holds around 40,000 distinct CDR3 sequences. The sample consisted of memory CD8+ T cells from blood. The receptors were sampled from a human donor in good health. Some clones in this sample may be carry-over from other donors' samples.

V is TRBV29-1 and J is TRBJ2-5; TCRdb's D call, TRBD1, is unchecked because there is no DNA. The CDR3 length is 15 residues. Germline V CDR1 and CDR2: SQVTM, ANQGSEA. The CDR3 region is CSVEIWADNQETQYF.

V gene TRBV25-1 combines with J gene TRBJ1-5; TCRdb calls TRBD1, which cannot be checked without DNA. From germline, CDR1 is MGHDK and CDR2 SYGVNS. The CDR3 has 13 amino acids. CDR3: CASSESGNQPQHF.

The V gene is TRBV12-3 or TRBV12-4, the J gene TRBJ2-7. This CDR3 comprises 12 residues. The CDR3 region is CASSLSLYEQYF.

The gene calls are TRBV6-4 and TRBJ2-3. The V gene's germline CDR1 is MRHNA and CDR2 SNTAGT. This CDR3 is built from 15 residues. The CDR3 sequence: CASSDGGESTDTQYF.

This chain joins TRBV9 and TRBJ2-1; TCRdb outputs TRBD1, but without DNA this stays unchecked. Looked up from germline, CDR1 is SGDLS and CDR2 is YYNGEE. The CDR3 contains 14 residues. CDR3 protein: CASSGGTGGNEQFF.

This rearrangement joins TRBV7-9 to TRBJ1-4. From germline, CDR1 is SEHNR and CDR2 FQNEAQ (reference sequence). The CDR3 runs to 12 residues. CDR3: CASSFDSEKLFF.

The V call is TRBV12-3 or TRBV12-4, the J call TRBJ2-1; with no DNA, the TCRdb D assignment of TRBD2 cannot be verified. The CDR3 extends over 16 amino acids. The CDR3 sequence is CASIDLSGGASNEQFF.

The chain employs TRBV3-1 and TRBJ2-7; the D gene TCRdb calls, TRBD1, cannot be checked with no DNA. CDR1 is LGHDT, CDR2 YNNKEL, per germline (reference sequence). CDR3 length: 15 residues. CDR3 region: CASSQEGGILYEQYF.

The CDR3 loop is CASRRPGPLNEQFF. The chain is built from TRBV28 and TRBJ2-1; TCRdb names TRBD1, which stays unverified in the absence of DNA. Germline V gives CDR1 MDHEN, CDR2 SYDVKM. The CDR3 runs to 14 residues.

The chain employs TRBV7-8 and TRBJ2-2; with no DNA, the TCRdb D assignment of TRBD1 cannot be verified. In germline, CDR1 is SGHVS, CDR2 FQNEAQ. CDR3 size: 15 residues. The CDR3 reads CASSTPGGRAGELFF.

The V call is TRBV4-3, the J call TRBJ1-1; TCRdb's D call, TRBD1, is unchecked because there is no DNA. Germline assignment: CDR1 LGHNA and CDR2 YSLEER. CDR3 length: 15 residues. CDR3 amino acids: CASSQEKGLNTEAFF.

This chain connects TRBV24-1 to TRBJ2-1; TCRdb lists TRBD2, though no DNA is available to test this call. CDR3 length equals 15 residues. The V gene's germline CDR1 is KGHDR and CDR2 SFDVKD. CDR3 region: CATSEIPGESNEQFF.

This chain joins TRBV7-3 and TRBJ1-1; TCRdb gives TRBD1 as the D gene, but with no DNA this cannot be confirmed. The CDR3 contains 15 residues. Germline CDR1 reads SGHTA; CDR2 reads FQGTGA. The CDR3 sequence is CASSLMQGANTEAFF.

CDR3 residues: CASSPRGAGDTEAFF. The chain has TRBV5-1 and TRBJ1-1; TCRdb indicates TRBD1, and absent DNA this call remains unverified. CDR1 and CDR2 from the germline V gene are SGHRS and YFSETQ. CDR3 length: 15 residues.

This clonotype is medium-sized by frequency. The rearrangement uses TRBV7-2 and TRBJ2-2. The length of the CDR3 is 15 residues. Germline V gene data show CDR1 as SGHTA and CDR2 as FQGNSA. The CDR3 loop reads CASSLVVRSTGELFF.

The chain combines TRBV11-2 with TRBJ1-6; TCRdb indicates TRBD1, and absent DNA this call remains unverified. Per the germline V gene, CDR1 is SGHAT and CDR2 is FQNNGV. The CDR3 sequence is 18 residues long. This CDR3 reads CASSPFPRRTGNDSPLHF.

The rearrangement uses TRBV20-1 and TRBJ2-7; TCRdb's D gene call, TRBD1, goes unchecked for lack of DNA. The CDR3 extends over 13 amino acids. Per germline, CDR1 DFQATT and CDR2 SNEGSKA (reference sequence). This CDR3 reads CSAPTGHRYEQYF.

This chain links TRBV29-1 with TRBJ1-4; with no DNA, the TCRdb D assignment of TRBD1 cannot be verified. The CDR3 sequence is 11 residues long. Germline V gene data show CDR1 as SQVTM and CDR2 as ANQGSEA. The CDR3 reads CSVGVDEKLFF. The variable domain in full, completed from reference TRBV29-1 and TRBJ1-4, reads SAVISQKPSRDICQRGTSLTIQCQVDSQVTMMFWYRQQPGQSLTLIATANQGSEATYESGFVIDKFPISRPNLTFSTLTVSNMSPEDSSIYLCSVGVDEKLFFGSGTQLSVL.

The CDR3: CASSFSGGADNEQFF. The gene calls are TRBV11-2 and TRBJ2-1; with no DNA, the TCRdb D assignment of TRBD2 cannot be verified. Germline V CDR1 and CDR2: SGHAT, FQNNGV. The CDR3 is 15 amino acids.

The V gene is TRBV7-9, the J gene TRBJ1-1; without DNA, the TCRdb call of TRBD1 cannot be checked. The CDR3 has 13 residues. Germline-derived CDR1 and CDR2 are SEHNR and FQNEAQ (reference sequence). CDR3 protein: CASSFGTQDEAFF. Combining the CDR3 with reference TRBV7-9 and TRBJ1-1 gives the whole variable domain DTGVSQNPRHKITKRGQNVTFRCDPISEHNRLYWYRQTLGQGPEFLTYFQNEAQLEKSRLLSDRFSAERPKGSFSTLEIQRTEQGDSAMYLCASSFGTQDEAFFGQGTRLTVV.

The rearrangement links TRBV28 to TRBJ1-1; TCRdb's D call of TRBD1 is untestable without DNA. Germline CDR1 MDHEN, CDR2 SYDVKM. This CDR3 is 16 amino acids long. The CDR3 is CASSFPFVRVFTEAFF.

This chain connects TRBV21-1 to TRBJ2-5; the TRBD1 assignment by TCRdb is unverifiable without DNA. TRBV21-1 is tagged as a pseudogene. The CDR3 has 16 residues. The CDR3 is CASSTNNTGLEETQYF.